The T cell receptor beta chain under discussion was sequenced for a study of technical replicates of blood from several donors (dated by TCRdb to the late 2010s). Libraries were built with the immunoSEQ multiplex PCR assay. TCRdb holds this immuneACCESS table with in-frame rearrangements only. Some clones are missing; in checked studies, unresolved V genes explain under half, and the rest has no known cause. In this sample the table shows tens of thousands of clones, around 94% of which occur a single time. 0.35% to 0.45% of the sample lies in the top ten. Concerning this clone itself: No antigen is known for it. Qualities for individual bases were not recorded, and no much larger clone is one base off.

The CDR1 and CDR2 encoded by the germline V gene are SGHNT and YENEEA. From its cysteine to its phenylalanine, the CDR3 spans 15 amino acids. The sequence is cut down to CDR3 DNA, 45 bases in frame from base 1. V lost 1 base and J lost 4 bases; the stretch between them is 14 bases long. This sequence was found in a human donor in good health. The receptor chain draws on TRBV11-3 and TRBJ2-7, with the D gene too uncertain to name. Specimen: T cells isolated from PBMCs. CDR3 protein: CASSLGMSGYYEQYF. The base sequence is TGTGCCAGCAGCTTAGGTATGTCAGGATATTACGAGCAGTACTTC.